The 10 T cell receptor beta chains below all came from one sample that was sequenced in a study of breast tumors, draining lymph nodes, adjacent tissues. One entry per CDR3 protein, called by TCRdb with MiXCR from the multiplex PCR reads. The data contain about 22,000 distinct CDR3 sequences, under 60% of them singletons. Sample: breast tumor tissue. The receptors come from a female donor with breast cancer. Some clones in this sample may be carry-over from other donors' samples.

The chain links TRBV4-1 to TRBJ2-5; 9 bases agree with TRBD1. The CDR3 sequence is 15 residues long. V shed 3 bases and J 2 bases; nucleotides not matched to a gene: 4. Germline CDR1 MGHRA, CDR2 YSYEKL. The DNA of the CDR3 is TGCGCCAGCAGCCACCACGGGACAGGGCAAGAGACCCAGTACTTC. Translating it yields CASSHHGTGQETQYF.

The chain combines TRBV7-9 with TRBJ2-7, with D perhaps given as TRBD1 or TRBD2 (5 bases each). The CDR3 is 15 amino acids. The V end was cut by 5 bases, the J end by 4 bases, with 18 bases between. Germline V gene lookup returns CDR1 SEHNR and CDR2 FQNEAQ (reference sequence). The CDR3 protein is CASSPGFIGEYEQYF. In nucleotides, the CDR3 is TGTGCCAGCAGCCCAGGGTTTATCGGGGAGTACGAGCAGTACTTC.

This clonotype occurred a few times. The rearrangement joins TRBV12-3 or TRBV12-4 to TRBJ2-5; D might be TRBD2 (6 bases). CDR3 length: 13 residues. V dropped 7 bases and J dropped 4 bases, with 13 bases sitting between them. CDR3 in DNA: TGTGCCAGCACCTACCCGGAGGGAGAGACCCAGTACTTC. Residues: CASTYPEGETQYF.

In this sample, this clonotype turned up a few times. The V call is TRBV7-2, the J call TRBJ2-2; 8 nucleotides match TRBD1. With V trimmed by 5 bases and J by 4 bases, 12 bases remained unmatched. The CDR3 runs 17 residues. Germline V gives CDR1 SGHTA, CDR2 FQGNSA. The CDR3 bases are TGTGCCAGCAGCCCTCAGATCGGACAGGGTAGCACCGGGGAGCTGTTTTTT. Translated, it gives CASSPQIGQGSTGELFF.

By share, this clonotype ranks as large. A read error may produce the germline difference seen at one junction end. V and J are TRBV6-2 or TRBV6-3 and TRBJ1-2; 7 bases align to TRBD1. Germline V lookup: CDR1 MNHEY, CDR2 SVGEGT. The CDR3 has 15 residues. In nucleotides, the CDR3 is TGTGCCAGCAGTCACTCGATTGCGACAGGGAACGGCTACACCTTC. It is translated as CASSHSIATGNGYTF.

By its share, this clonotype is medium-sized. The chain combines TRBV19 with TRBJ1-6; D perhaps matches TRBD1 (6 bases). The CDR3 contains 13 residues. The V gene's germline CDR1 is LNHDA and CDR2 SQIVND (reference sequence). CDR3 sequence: CTGYREGNSPLHF. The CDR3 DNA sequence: TGTACTGGATACAGGGAGGGTAATTCACCCCTCCACTTT. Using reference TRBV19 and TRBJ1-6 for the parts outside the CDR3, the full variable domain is DGGITQSPKYLFRKEGQNVTLSCEQNLNHDAMYWYRQDPGQGLRLIYYSQIVNDFQKGDIAEGYSVSREKKESFPLTVTSAQKNPTAFYLCTGYREGNSPLHFGNGTRLTVT.

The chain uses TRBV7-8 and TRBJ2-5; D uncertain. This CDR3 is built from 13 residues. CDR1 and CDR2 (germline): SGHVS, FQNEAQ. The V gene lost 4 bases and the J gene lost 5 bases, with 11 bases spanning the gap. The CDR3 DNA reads TGTGCCAGCAGCTCCCGTGGGTACGAGACCCAGTACTTC. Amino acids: CASSSRGYETQYF.

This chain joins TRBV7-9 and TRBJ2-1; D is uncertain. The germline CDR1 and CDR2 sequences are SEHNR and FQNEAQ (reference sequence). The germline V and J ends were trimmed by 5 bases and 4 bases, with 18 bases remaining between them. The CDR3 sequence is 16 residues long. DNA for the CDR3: TGTGCCAGCAGCACACTCACTACGGCTGCATACAATGAGCAGTTCTTC. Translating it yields CASSTLTTAAYNEQFF.

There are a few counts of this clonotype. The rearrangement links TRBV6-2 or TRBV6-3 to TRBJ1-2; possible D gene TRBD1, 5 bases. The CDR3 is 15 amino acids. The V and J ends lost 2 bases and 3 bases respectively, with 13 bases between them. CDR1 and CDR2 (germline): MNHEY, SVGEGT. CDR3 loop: CASSYNTGRHYGYTF. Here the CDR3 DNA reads TGTGCCAGCAGTTACAACACAGGAAGGCACTATGGCTACACCTTC.

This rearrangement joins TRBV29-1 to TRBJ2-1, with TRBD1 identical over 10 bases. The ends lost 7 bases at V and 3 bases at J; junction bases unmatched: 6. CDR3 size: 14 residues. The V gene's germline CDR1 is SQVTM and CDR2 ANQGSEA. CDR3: CSALRDRGYNEQFF. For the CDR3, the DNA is TGCAGCGCCCTCCGGGACAGGGGCTACAATGAGCAGTTCTTC.